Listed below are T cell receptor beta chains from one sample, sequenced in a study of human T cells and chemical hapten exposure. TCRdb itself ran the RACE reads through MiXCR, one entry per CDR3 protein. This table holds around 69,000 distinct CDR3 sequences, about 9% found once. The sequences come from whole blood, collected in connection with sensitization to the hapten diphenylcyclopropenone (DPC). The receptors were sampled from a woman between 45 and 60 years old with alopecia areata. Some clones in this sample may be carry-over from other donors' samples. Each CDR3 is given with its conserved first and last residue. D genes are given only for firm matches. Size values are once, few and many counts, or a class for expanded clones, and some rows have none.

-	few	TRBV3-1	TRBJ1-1	CASSWDPVNTEAFF	TGTGCCAGCAGCTGGGACCCAGTGAACACTGAAGCTTTCTTT
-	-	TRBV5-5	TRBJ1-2	CASSPLSGTANYGYTF	TGTGCCAGCAGCCCGCTTTCAGGAACCGCTAACTATGGCTACACCTTC
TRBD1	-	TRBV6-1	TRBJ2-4	CASSEGQGAFGDIQYF	TGTGCCAGCAGTGAGGGACAGGGGGCCTTTGGGGACATTCAGTACTTC
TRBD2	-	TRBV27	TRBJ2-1	CASSLETSGRGEGEQFF	TGTGCCAGCAGTTTAGAGACTAGCGGGAGGGGTGAGGGTGAGCAGTTCTTC
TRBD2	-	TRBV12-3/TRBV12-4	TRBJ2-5	CASSSRLASVQETQYF	TGTGCCAGCAGTTCACGACTAGCGAGCGTCCAAGAGACCCAGTACTTC
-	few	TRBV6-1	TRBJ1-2	CASSSRKGPEVYGYTF	TGTGCCAGCAGTTCCCGAAAGGGGCCAGAGGTCTATGGCTACACCTTC
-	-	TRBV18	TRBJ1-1	CASSPFGGSNTEAYF	TGTGCCAGCTCACCATTTGGGGGAAGTAACACTGAAGCTTACTTT
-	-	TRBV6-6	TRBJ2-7	CASRPLETGAYEQYF	TGTGCCAGCAGGCCTCTCGAGACTGGTGCCTACGAGCAGTACTTC
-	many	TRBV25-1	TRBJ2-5	CASSEFSSPLETQYF	TGTGCCAGCAGTGAATTCTCCTCACCCTTAGAGACCCAGTACTTC
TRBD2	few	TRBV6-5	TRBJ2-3	CASYRGGSSTDTQYF	TGTGCCAGCTATAGGGGCGGGAGTAGCACAGATACGCAGTATTTT
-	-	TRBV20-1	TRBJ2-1	CSAREGRNNEQFF	TGCAGTGCTAGAGAAGGACGCAACAATGAGCAGTTCTTC
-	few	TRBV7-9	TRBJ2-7	CASSSGDLYEQYF	TGTGCCAGCAGCTCAGGGGACCTCTACGAGCAGTACTTC